The present T cell receptor (beta chain) was sequenced within a study of human T cells and chemical hapten exposure. The time point is: pre-sensitization, week 0. Treatment given: therapeutic diphenylcyclopropenone sensitization with weekly scalp DPC. TCRdb redid the calling of the RACE reads with MiXCR, one entry per CDR3 protein. Here the sample spans about 85,000 distinct CDR3 sequences, 7.5% to 9.5% being singletons. CDR1 and CDR2 from the germline V gene are SGHAT and FQNNGV. CDR3 size: 16 residues. V was cut by 4 bases and J by 5 bases, with 20 bases left in between. General study points: Patch test score rose with PT1 expanded TCR count, significant at thresholds 8, 16 and 32, not 4.

This clonotype was detected only a few times. The antigen is undetermined. This chain uses TRBV11-2 with TRBJ2-5, with D possibly being TRBD2 (6 bases). The sequences come from whole blood, collected in connection with sensitization to the hapten diphenylcyclopropenone (DPC). This receptor was taken from a man aged 40-50 years with alopecia areata. Some clones in this sample may be carry-over from other donors' samples. The chain's CDR3 is CASSSRAGWAKETQYF. The CDR3 DNA reads TGTGCCAGCAGCTCAAGGGCGGGATGGGCAAAGGAGACCCAGTACTTC.